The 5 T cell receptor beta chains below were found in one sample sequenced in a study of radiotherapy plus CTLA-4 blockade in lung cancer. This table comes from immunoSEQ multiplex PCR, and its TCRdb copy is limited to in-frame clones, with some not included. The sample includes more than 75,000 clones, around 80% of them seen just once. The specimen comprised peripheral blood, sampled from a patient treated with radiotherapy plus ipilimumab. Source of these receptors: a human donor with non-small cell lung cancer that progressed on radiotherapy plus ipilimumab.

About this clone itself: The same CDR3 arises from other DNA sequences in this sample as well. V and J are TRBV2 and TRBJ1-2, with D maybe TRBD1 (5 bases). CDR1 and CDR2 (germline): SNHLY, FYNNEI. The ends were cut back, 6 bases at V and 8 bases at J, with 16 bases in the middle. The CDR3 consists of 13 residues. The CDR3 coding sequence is TGTGCCAGCAGCGATCCAGGGAACTCCGGCTACACCTTC. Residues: CASSDPGNSGYTF.

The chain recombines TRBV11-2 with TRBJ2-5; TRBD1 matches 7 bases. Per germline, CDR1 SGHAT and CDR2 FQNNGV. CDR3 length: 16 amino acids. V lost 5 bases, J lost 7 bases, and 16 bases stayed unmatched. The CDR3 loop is CASSLGQAEPRGTQYF. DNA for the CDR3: TGTGCCAGCAGCCTAGGACAGGCGGAACCAAGAGGGACCCAGTACTTC.

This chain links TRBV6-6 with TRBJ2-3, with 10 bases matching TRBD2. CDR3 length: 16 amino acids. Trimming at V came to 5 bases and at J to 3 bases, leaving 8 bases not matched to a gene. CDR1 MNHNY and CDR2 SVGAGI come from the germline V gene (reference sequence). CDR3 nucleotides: TGTGCCAGCAGTACCCCTAGCGGGAGAAGGACAGATACGCAGTATTTT. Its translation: CASSTPSGRRTDTQYF.

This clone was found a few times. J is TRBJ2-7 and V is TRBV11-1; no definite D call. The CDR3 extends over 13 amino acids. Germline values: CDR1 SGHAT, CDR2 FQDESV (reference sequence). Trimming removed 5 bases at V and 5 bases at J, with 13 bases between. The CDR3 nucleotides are TGTGCCAGCAGCAAAAGAGGATTCGACGAGCAGTACTTC. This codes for CASSKRGFDEQYF.

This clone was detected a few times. CDR3 nucleotides: TGTGCCAGCAGCTTAGGAGAACTAGCGGCTAATGAGCAGTTCTTC. It specifies CASSLGELAANEQFF. The chain recombines TRBV11-3 with TRBJ2-1; TRBD2 aligns across 8 bases. V dropped 1 base and J dropped 7; count of bases not matched to a gene: 6. CDR3 size: 15 residues. Germline CDR1 and CDR2: SGHNT and YENEEA.